This T cell receptor (beta chain) was captured in a study of beta chain features in type 1 diabetes. Germline V lookup: CDR1 MNHEY, CDR2 SVGAGI. V lost 7 bases to trimming and J lost 2 bases, with 13 bases between them. The CDR3 loop spans 14 amino acids. CD4+ naive, central memory, regulatory and stem cell-like memory cells were sorted via CD45RO/CCR7/CD25/CD127/CD95/CD27. The isolated RNA, all of it, was reverse transcribed, so expressed TCRB transcripts were what got sequenced. Some clones are missing from TCRdb's copy, which holds only in-frame ones; the method was immunoSEQ multiplex PCR. The sample includes approximately 340,000 clones, about 14% of them seen just once.

This rearrangement joins TRBV6-5 to TRBJ2-3; D uncertain. The source material was naive CD4+ T cells from blood. The TCR originated in a woman between 18 and 29 years old in good health. CDR3 DNA sequence: TGTGCCAGCAATCGAGGCGGAGACACAGATACGCAGTATTTT. Residues: CASNRGGDTDTQYF.